The 27 T cell receptor beta chains below all came from one sample that was sequenced in a study of blood T cell repertoires in COVID-19. Clones were read by immunoSEQ multiplex PCR, and TCRdb kept only the in-frame ones, dropping some. The repertoire consists of about 41,000 clones, with approximately 90% occurring once and the leading ten covering 4.8%. The sample taken for sequencing was peripheral blood. These receptor sequences come from a human donor in a cohort sampled during active COVID-19.

This chain connects TRBV7-2 to TRBJ2-3; D is unresolved. Germline values: CDR1 SGHTA, CDR2 FQGNSA. Trimming stripped 1 base from V and 2 bases from J, with 10 bases between. This CDR3 is built from 15 residues. This chain's CDR3 is CASSLGGSPTDTQYF. CDR3 sequence (DNA): TGTGCCAGCAGCTTAGGAGGTAGTCCCACAGATACGCAGTATTTT.

The chain employs TRBV29-1 and TRBJ1-1; 7 nucleotides agree with TRBD1. V gave up 7 bases and J gave up 1 base; unmatched junction bases: 12. The CDR3 sequence is 15 residues long. CDR1 and CDR2 (germline): SQVTM, ANQGSEA. CDR3 in amino acids: CSAGDRSSRNTEAFF. DNA for the CDR3: TGCAGCGCCGGGGACAGAAGTTCCCGGAACACTGAAGCTTTCTTT.

The chain uses TRBV27 and TRBJ2-3; 9 nucleotides match TRBD1. Germline V lookup: CDR1 MNHEY, CDR2 SMNVEV (reference sequence). V lost 6 bases to trimming and J lost 5 bases; unmatched junction nucleotides: 0. The CDR3 consists of 12 residues. Written as DNA, the CDR3 is TGTGCCAGCAGGACAGGGGGAGATACGCAGTATTTT. Amino acid sequence: CASRTGGDTQYF.

The chain joins TRBV19 to TRBJ2-7; the match to TRBD1 covers 7 bases. The germline V gene encodes CDR1 LNHDA and CDR2 SQIVND (reference sequence). The V segment lost 6 bases and the J segment 0 bases; nucleotides outside the gene matches: 5. The CDR3 length is 14 residues. The DNA of the CDR3 is TGTGCCAGTAGCTCCGGACAGGTCTCCTACGAGCAGTACTTC. This encodes CASSSGQVSYEQYF.

This chain joins TRBV4-1 and TRBJ1-4; tentative D call: TRBD1 (5 bases). Trimming cost V 0 bases and J 6 bases, with 11 bases left between them. The CDR3 runs 15 residues. In germline, CDR1 is MGHRA, CDR2 YSYEKL. The CDR3 loop reads CASSQEGGGDEKLFF. The CDR3 DNA reads as TGCGCCAGCAGCCAAGAGGGGGGTGGAGATGAAAAACTGTTTTTT.

The chain carries TRBV27 and TRBJ2-7; D uncertain. The CDR3 has 13 amino acids. Germline V lookup: CDR1 MNHEY, CDR2 SMNVEV (reference sequence). The V end was cut by 6 bases, the J end by 2 bases, with 11 bases between. This chain's CDR3 is CASRAAVPYEQYF. The CDR3 DNA sequence: TGTGCCAGCAGGGCGGCAGTGCCCTACGAGCAGTACTTC.

V and J are TRBV27 and TRBJ2-7; 8 nucleotides match TRBD2. V lost 5 bases and J lost 4; bases outside the gene matches: 10. Germline V gene sequence: CDR1 MNHEY, CDR2 SMNVEV (reference sequence). This CDR3 spans 15 amino acids. DNA for the CDR3: TGTGCCAGCAGTACACGACTAGCGAGGCTATACGAGCAGTACTTC. Residues: CASSTRLARLYEQYF.

This clone has just a few counts. The chain joins TRBV10-1 to TRBJ1-1, with D perhaps matching TRBD1 (6 bases). CDR1 is WNHNN, CDR2 SYGVQD, per germline (reference sequence). Between the trimmed V and J ends, which lost 4 bases and 5 bases, there was a span of 11 bases. The CDR3 runs to 13 residues. For the CDR3, the DNA is TGCGCCAGCAGTGCGACAGGATATACTGAAGCTTTCTTT. Encoded protein: CASSATGYTEAFF.

The chain employs TRBV18 and TRBJ1-3; 10 nucleotides line up with TRBD1. The V and J ends lost 4 bases and 1 base, in that order; junction bases with no gene match: 1. The CDR3 consists of 15 residues. From germline, CDR1 is KGHSH and CDR2 LQKENI. CDR3 in DNA: TGTGCCAGCTCACGGACAGGGGGATCTGGAAACACCATATATTTT. It specifies CASSRTGGSGNTIYF.

The J gene is TRBJ2-7, the V gene TRBV7-2; a weak D match, TRBD2 (6 bases). The CDR3 has 16 residues. Germline V gene lookup returns CDR1 SGHTA and CDR2 FQGNSA. V was pared by 5 bases and J by 4 bases, with 21 bases between. The CDR3 is CASSPGGAGKVYEQYF. The DNA of the CDR3 is TGTGCCAGCAGCCCCGGGGGAGCAGGGAAAGTATACGAGCAGTACTTC.

CDR3: CASSQEGSPGYEQFF. CDR3 in DNA: TGCGCCAGCAGCCAAGAGGGGTCCCCGGGGTATGAGCAGTTCTTC. V is TRBV4-1 and J is TRBJ2-1; D might be TRBD2 (5 bases). This CDR3 comprises 15 residues. Trimming cost V 0 bases and J 8 bases, with 14 bases left between them. Germline assignment: CDR1 MGHRA and CDR2 YSYEKL.

The gene calls are TRBV5-4 and TRBJ1-2, with 8 bases fitting TRBD1. CDR3 length: 15 residues. Germline V gene sequence: CDR1 SGHNT, CDR2 YYREEE (reference sequence). The ends lost 1 base at V and 10 bases at J; junction bases unmatched: 12. In DNA, the CDR3 is TGTGCCAGCAGCTTGATCGACAGGGGCGACCGGGACTACACCTTC. Protein product: CASSLIDRGDRDYTF.

This chain links TRBV24-1 with TRBJ2-1; 14 bases match TRBD2. V lost 3 bases, J lost 8 bases, and 5 bases stayed unmatched. CDR3 length: 16 residues. Per the germline V gene, CDR1 is KGHDR and CDR2 is SFDVKD. CDR3 region: CATSDGGLAGVDEQFF. The CDR3 nucleotides are TGTGCCACCAGTGATGGGGGACTAGCGGGAGTTGATGAGCAGTTCTTC.

V gene TRBV5-6 combines with J gene TRBJ2-7; D call uncertain. V was cut by 3 bases and J by 3 bases, with 4 bases left in between. The CDR3 has 11 residues. Germline CDR1 and CDR2: SGHDT and YYEEEE. The CDR3 here is CASSSDYEQYF. The CDR3 nucleotides are TGTGCCAGCAGCTCAGACTACGAGCAGTACTTC.

The V gene is TRBV7-3, the J gene TRBJ1-2; 11 bases are shared with TRBD1. V lost 5 bases to trimming and J lost 7 bases; unmatched junction nucleotides: 12. Germline V gene sequence: CDR1 SGHTA, CDR2 FQGTGA. The CDR3 runs 16 residues. The CDR3 bases are TGTGCCAGCAGCCCTAGCGACGGACAGGGGGCTTTTGGCTACACCTTC. It codes for CASSPSDGQGAFGYTF.

J is TRBJ2-5 and V is TRBV11-3; 7 bases line up with TRBD2. J gave up 1 base and V 2 bases, and 7 bases lay outside the gene matches. Germline CDR1 and CDR2: SGHNT and YENEEA. The CDR3 totals 16 residues. CDR3 protein: CASSLTGLGLQETQYF. The CDR3 DNA is TGTGCCAGCAGCTTAACCGGACTAGGTCTCCAAGAGACCCAGTACTTC.

The chain joins TRBV19 to TRBJ2-7; 9 bases agree with TRBD1. This CDR3 comprises 15 residues. Germline lookup yields CDR1 LNHDA and CDR2 SQIVND (reference sequence). The V gene end was trimmed by 5 bases and the J gene end by 4 bases; junction bases not matched to a gene: 9. The CDR3 sequence: CASSFSGTGSYEQYF. The DNA for the CDR3 is TGTGCCAGTAGTTTTTCCGGGACAGGGTCATACGAGCAGTACTTC.

The chain links TRBV14 to TRBJ2-7; TRBD2 matches at 10 bases. The CDR3 runs 17 residues. The V gene's germline CDR1 is SGHDN and CDR2 FVKESK. The V and J ends lost 1 base and 2 bases, in that order; junction bases with no gene match: 8. The CDR3 nucleotides are TGTGCCAGCAGCCAAGCGCTAGGACTAGCGGTACCCTACGAGCAGTACTTC. Encoded protein: CASSQALGLAVPYEQYF.

The chain links TRBV27 to TRBJ1-1, with 8 bases matching TRBD1. Germline V lookup: CDR1 MNHEY, CDR2 SMNVEV (reference sequence). This CDR3 comprises 15 residues. V gave up 7 bases and J gave up 6 bases; unmatched junction bases: 13. CDR3 in DNA: TGTGCCAGCATTGATGGAGGACAGGGAGTCTCTGAAGCTTTCTTT. It encodes CASIDGGQGVSEAFF.

The rearrangement uses TRBV7-3 and TRBJ1-1; D gene unclear. The CDR3 length is 15 residues. V was cut by 0 bases and J by 0 bases, with 8 bases left in between. Germline lookup yields CDR1 SGHTA and CDR2 FQGTGA. CDR3: CASSLTRAMNTEAFF. The CDR3 DNA sequence: TGTGCCAGCAGCTTAACGAGGGCCATGAACACTGAAGCTTTCTTT.

This clone was picked up one time. This chain uses TRBV7-6 with TRBJ2-2; 13 bases are a match to TRBD2. CDR3 size: 16 residues. V lost 6 bases and J lost 6; bases outside the gene matches: 7. Germline V gives CDR1 SGHVS, CDR2 FNYEAQ. This CDR3 reads CASRKTGLAGSGELFF. For the CDR3, the DNA is TGTGCCAGCAGAAAAACGGGACTAGCGGGGTCCGGGGAGCTGTTTTTT. The whole variable domain, filled in from reference TRBV7-6 and TRBJ2-2, reads GAGVSQSPRYKVTKRGQDVALRCDPISGHVSLYWYRQALGQGPEFLTYFNYEAQQDKSGLPNDRFSAERPEGSISTLTIQRTEQRDSAMYRCASRKTGLAGSGELFFGEGSRLTVL.

V gene TRBV7-8 combines with J gene TRBJ2-7; TRBD2 matches 10 bases. Germline V CDR1 and CDR2: SGHVS, FQNEAQ. The ends lost 5 bases at V and 3 bases at J; junction bases unmatched: 7. The CDR3 has 15 amino acids. CDR3 sequence reads: CASSLQTSGFYEQYF. For the CDR3, the DNA is TGTGCCAGCAGCCTTCAGACTAGCGGGTTCTACGAGCAGTACTTC.

The chain links TRBV28 to TRBJ2-7; D is uncertain. Trimming removed 3 bases at V and 2 bases at J, with 17 bases between. This CDR3 is 16 amino acids long. Germline V gene lookup returns CDR1 MDHEN and CDR2 SYDVKM. The DNA for the CDR3 is TGTGCCAGCAGTTTGTATCTGGGCGTCGGAACCTACGAGCAGTACTTC. Protein product: CASSLYLGVGTYEQYF.

The genes are TRBV15 and TRBJ2-7, with 7 nucleotides matching TRBD1. The J segment lost 6 bases and the V segment lost 1 base, leaving 9 bases of the junction unmatched. The CDR3 is 15 amino acids. The germline CDR1 and CDR2 sequences are LNHNV and YYDKDF (reference sequence). CDR3 DNA sequence: TGTGCCACCAGCAGAGGCCGCCAACAGGGGTTCGAGCAGTACTTC. This translates into CATSRGRQQGFEQYF.

This chain connects TRBV7-2 to TRBJ2-7; 7 bases are a match to TRBD2. The ends lost 3 bases at V and 7 bases at J; junction bases unmatched: 15. This CDR3 comprises 16 residues. Germline CDR1 and CDR2: SGHTA and FQGNSA. The CDR3 spells CASSFDPWTRTGEQYF. The CDR3 region has the DNA TGTGCCAGCAGCTTCGACCCCTGGACTAGGACGGGGGAGCAGTACTTC. Full variable domain (outside the CDR3, taken from reference TRBV7-2 and TRBJ2-7): GAGVSQSPSNKVTEKGKDVELRCDPISGHTALYWYRQSLGQGLEFLIYFQGNSAPDKSGLPSDRFSAERTGGSVSTLTIQRTQQEDSAVYLCASSFDPWTRTGEQYFGPGTRLTVT.

V gene TRBV5-8 combines with J gene TRBJ1-2; 8 nucleotides line up with TRBD1. The germline V gene has CDR1 SGHTS and CDR2 YDEGEE. The trim removed 4 bases at V and 8 bases at J, leaving 16 bases unmatched. The CDR3 runs 16 residues. The CDR3 bases are TGTGCCAGCAGCCCCCACAGGGGGGGTCTAGGATTGGGCTACACCTTC. It yields the protein CASSPHRGGLGLGYTF.

CDR3: CASSPTGWHTGTNYEQYF. CDR3 DNA sequence: TGTGCCAGCAGCCCTACCGGCTGGCACACGGGGACAAACTACGAGCAGTACTTC. The chain couples TRBV11-3 to TRBJ2-7, with D tentatively TRBD1 (6 bases). The germline V gene has CDR1 SGHNT and CDR2 YENEEA. This CDR3 contains 18 residues. The V gene lost 5 bases and the J gene lost 3 bases, with 26 bases spanning the gap. The full variable domain, in which reference TRBV11-3 and TRBJ2-7 provide the parts outside the CDR3, is EAGVVQSPRYKIIEKKQPVAFWCNPISGHNTLYWYLQNLGQGPELLIRYENEEAVDDSQLPKDRFSAERLKGVDSTLKIQPAELGDSAVYLCASSPTGWHTGTNYEQYFGPGTRLTVT.